This T cell receptor (beta chain) came from a study of metastatic and nonmetastatic thyroid tumors. At the level of the study: Across blood and tumor or nodule tissue, repertoires from malignant and benign thyroid patients were compared with one another.

By proportion, this clone is medium-sized. Its antigen is unknown. As processed by the authors: Clinicopathological groups differed in CDR3, with these differences serving to build a distant-metastasis classifier for papillary thyroid cancer. TCRdb reanalyzed the PCR reads via MiXCR. The V and J calls reflect TCRdb's pipeline rather than the authors' work. This table holds 15,000 or so clones, roughly 24% found once. Points from the study as a whole: Compared with benign nodules, malignant thyroid tumors were reported to have significantly higher TCR beta diversity in both blood and tumor.

Patients had received no treatment of any kind before thyroid surgery. This CDR3 contains 15 residues. Trimming removed 1 base at V and 0 bases at J, with 4 bases between. Germline V gene data show CDR1 as MNHNS and CDR2 as SASEGT. This TCR came from a male donor with papillary thyroid cancer or a benign thyroid nodule (not recorded which). Some clones in this sample may be carry-over from other donors' samples. The V and J genes are TRBV6-1 and TRBJ2-6; D unresolved. Sequenced material: blood. This chain's CDR3 is CASSEGVSGANVLTF. The CDR3 bases are TGTGCCAGCAGTGAAGGAGTCTCTGGGGCCAACGTCCTGACTTTC.